The sequence of this T cell receptor beta chain was determined in a study of neoadjuvant nivolumab and ipilimumab in lung cancer. Measured with immunoSEQ multiplex PCR; TCRdb has only the in-frame clones, and not every one. The top ten clones hold 2.1% of a sample with roughly 32,000 clones, 92% of them seen once. Concerning this clone itself: Its matching antigen is unknown.

Study outcomes and limitations: Pathologic regression was not significantly tied to TCR clonality. Only two of four nivolumab-treated tumors gained richness and clonality by surgery. TCR sequencing covered a small number of samples. Blood richness before therapy tracked richness in tumors resected after neoadjuvant therapy.

The V gene end was trimmed by 6 bases and the J gene end by 8 bases; junction bases not matched to a gene: 2. CDR3 size: 14 residues. Per the germline V gene, CDR1 is SGHTA and CDR2 is FQGTGA. The gene calls are TRBV7-3 and TRBJ2-2; 14 bases align to TRBD2. This clonotype originated in an adult with non-small cell lung cancer. The specimen comprised peripheral blood, sampled after neoadjuvant nivolumab, alone or with ipilimumab, at or shortly before surgery. CDR3 amino acids: CASSGTSGRGELFF. In DNA form, the CDR3 reads TGTGCCAGCAGTGGGACTAGCGGGAGAGGGGAGCTGTTTTTT.